The 29 T cell receptor beta chains given below trace back to one sample, sequenced in a study of shared clonotypes between healthy human individuals. Clones were sequenced by immunoSEQ multiplex PCR, and TCRdb holds only the in-frame ones, with some missing. The repertoire holds millions of clones, with more than 85% as singletons. Terminally differentiated effector memory CD45RA+ cells were excluded by CCR7 positive selection of CD45RO-negative cells. Sequenced input: naive CD8+ T cells from PBMCs. The receptor set was obtained from a man younger than 35 in good health. Some clones in this sample may be carry-over from other donors' samples.

The rearrangement links TRBV5-6 to TRBJ2-4; D may be TRBD1 (6 bases). V lost 4 bases to trimming and J lost 0 bases, with 14 bases between them. The CDR3 has 16 amino acids. Germline values: CDR1 SGHDT, CDR2 YYEEEE. The DNA of the CDR3 is TGTGCCAGCAGCACAGGGACGGAGATAGCCAAAAACATTCAGTACTTC. Translated: CASSTGTEIAKNIQYF.

This chain links TRBV27 with TRBJ2-6, with 7 bases aligning to TRBD2. The length of the CDR3 is 20 residues. Trimming took 7 bases from V and 0 from J; bases not matched to a gene: 18. Per germline, CDR1 MNHEY and CDR2 SMNVEV (reference sequence). In nucleotides, the CDR3 is TGTGCCAGCACCTTGGTGGGGGTAGCGGGCCTCTTCTCTGGGGCCAACGTCCTGACTTTC. This sequence encodes CASTLVGVAGLFSGANVLTF.

Comments on this clone: Other nucleotide sequences in the sample specify the same CDR3. The V gene is TRBV9, the J gene TRBJ1-2, with D hard to call. The CDR3 contains 14 residues. Germline V gives CDR1 SGDLS, CDR2 YYNGEE. The V gene lost 1 base and the J gene lost 0 bases, with 7 bases spanning the gap. CDR3 coding DNA: TGTGCCAGCAGCGTAAGCGGTTCTAACTATGGCTACACCTTC. Translation: CASSVSGSNYGYTF.

The V gene is TRBV27, the J gene TRBJ2-5; possible D gene TRBD1, 5 bases. The germline gives CDR1 MNHEY, CDR2 SMNVEV (reference sequence). V was shortened by 2 bases and J by 4 bases, with 14 bases between the two germline ends. The CDR3 is 15 amino acids. Here the CDR3 reads CASSLGQGVGETQYF. As DNA, the CDR3 is TGTGCCAGCAGTTTAGGTCAAGGGGTGGGAGAGACCCAGTACTTC.

The chain is built from TRBV27 and TRBJ2-2; 10 bases align to TRBD2. V lost 4 bases to trimming and J lost 3 bases; unmatched junction nucleotides: 8. Germline CDR1 MNHEY, CDR2 SMNVEV (reference sequence). CDR3 length equals 17 residues. CDR3 coding DNA: TGTGCCAGCAGTTCAATTAGCGGGAGGTCAGACACCGGGGAGCTGTTTTTT. It is translated as CASSSISGRSDTGELFF.

Only one count was recorded for this clone. V and J are TRBV9 and TRBJ2-1; possibly TRBD2 for D (6 bases). Germline assignment: CDR1 SGDLS and CDR2 YYNGEE. The CDR3 is made up of 17 amino acids. The germline V and J ends were trimmed by 1 base and 6 bases, with 20 bases remaining between them. This chain's CDR3 is CASSVIPAGSFPNEQFF. The CDR3 nucleotides read TGTGCCAGCAGCGTAATTCCTGCGGGGTCCTTTCCCAATGAGCAGTTCTTC.

The chain joins TRBV25-1 to TRBJ2-5; the D call may be TRBD1 or TRBD2 (6 bases each). Germline CDR1 and CDR2: MGHDK and SYGVNS. This CDR3 region has 17 residues. V lost 5 bases, J lost 3 bases, and 22 bases lay in between. The CDR3 loop reads CASSRVRGGLREETQYF. For the CDR3, the DNA is TGTGCCAGCAGTAGGGTCAGGGGAGGTTTGAGGGAAGAGACCCAGTACTTC.

This chain connects TRBV5-6 to TRBJ2-3, with D possibly being TRBD1 (6 bases). The CDR3 covers 16 residues. In germline, CDR1 is SGHDT, CDR2 YYEEEE. Trimming shortened V by 4 bases and J by 1 base, and 16 bases separated the two germline ends. Here the CDR3 reads CASSAKAGERTDTQYF. The CDR3 nucleotides read TGTGCCAGCAGCGCTAAGGCAGGGGAACGCACAGATACGCAGTATTTT.

The sample holds one count of this clone. The rearrangement links TRBV12-5 to TRBJ1-1; a possible D gene is TRBD1 (5 bases). The CDR3 runs 14 residues. The germline V gene encodes CDR1 LGHNT and CDR2 FRNRAP. Trimming left V 3 bases short and J 8 bases short, with 16 bases between. In DNA form, the CDR3 reads TGTGCTAGTGGTTTCGACTGGGGCCGGACAGAAGCTTTCTTT. Amino acids: CASGFDWGRTEAFF.

V usage is TRBV5-6 and J usage is TRBJ2-1; D is undetermined. Germline V gene sequence: CDR1 SGHDT, CDR2 YYEEEE. Trimming took 1 base from V and 1 from J, leaving 9 bases between them. The CDR3 is made up of 15 amino acids. CDR3 sequence: CASSLPGASYNEQFF. In nucleotides, the CDR3 is TGTGCCAGCAGCTTGCCTGGAGCATCCTACAATGAGCAGTTCTTC.

The V call is TRBV5-3, the J call TRBJ2-7; the match to TRBD2 covers 8 bases. TRBV5-3 is an ORF, with its function uncertain. The CDR3 has 15 amino acids. With 10 bases clipped from V and 2 bases from J, the junction kept 14 bases outside the gene matches. The chain's CDR3 is CAPRTLAVPPYEQYF. The CDR3 region has the DNA TGTGCCCCGCGGACACTAGCGGTCCCGCCCTACGAGCAGTACTTC.

The chain employs TRBV5-4 and TRBJ2-1, with 8 nucleotides matching TRBD2. CDR1 is SGHNT, CDR2 YYREEE, per germline (reference sequence). V gave up 2 bases and J gave up 7 bases; unmatched junction bases: 8. The CDR3 loop spans 15 amino acids. The CDR3: CASSLQRELGNEQFF. CDR3 in DNA: TGTGCCAGCAGCTTACAGCGGGAGTTGGGGAATGAGCAGTTCTTC.

The V gene is TRBV10-3, the J gene TRBJ1-2, with D perhaps TRBD1 (5 bases). The CDR3 loop spans 12 amino acids. Deletions cut 8 bases from V and 3 bases from J, with 10 bases between. Germline lookup yields CDR1 ENHRY and CDR2 SYGVKD. The CDR3 region has the DNA TGTGCCATCCTCGGGGCAGACTATGGCTACACCTTC. Translation: CAILGADYGYTF.

In this sample, this clone turned up once. V and J are TRBV15 and TRBJ2-7; 8 bases fit TRBD2. The CDR3 contains 16 residues. Germline CDR1 LNHNV, CDR2 YYDKDF (reference sequence). The junction had 6 bases not matched to a gene; V was cut back by 0 bases and J by 2 bases. The CDR3: CATSRDGVAGTYEQYF. CDR3 nucleotide sequence: TGTGCCACCAGCAGAGATGGAGTAGCGGGGACCTACGAGCAGTACTTC.

This sequence joins TRBV7-2 and TRBJ2-7; D gene unclear. CDR3 length equals 15 residues. The germline CDR1 and CDR2 sequences are SGHTA and FQGNSA. With 0 bases removed from V and 3 bases from J, the gap between germline ends came to 12 bases. The CDR3 loop is CASSLAAWANYEQYF. For the CDR3, the DNA is TGTGCCAGCAGCTTAGCCGCGTGGGCAAACTACGAGCAGTACTTC.

This chain uses TRBV7-9 with TRBJ1-1; D ambiguous. Germline V lookup: CDR1 SEHNR, CDR2 FQNEAQ (reference sequence). Deletions cut 5 bases from V and 0 bases from J, with 10 bases between. This CDR3 spans 14 amino acids. CDR3 coding DNA: TGTGCCAGCAGCCCCCGCGACATGAACACTGAAGCTTTCTTT. It encodes CASSPRDMNTEAFF. The variable domain in full, with the rest retrieved from reference TRBV7-9 and TRBJ1-1, is DTGVSQNPRHKITKRGQNVTFRCDPISEHNRLYWYRQTLGQGPEFLTYFQNEAQLEKSRLLSDRFSAERPKGSFSTLEIQRTEQGDSAMYLCASSPRDMNTEAFFGQGTRLTVV.

Notes on this clone: Other DNA sequences in the sample encode the same CDR3. This chain links TRBV7-9 with TRBJ1-4; D gene unclear. This CDR3 comprises 12 residues. V was clipped by 2 bases and J by 8 bases, with 6 bases between them. Germline V gene sequence: CDR1 SEHNR, CDR2 FQNEAQ (reference sequence). Here the CDR3 DNA reads TGTGCCAGCAGCTTATGGGGAGAAAAACTGTTTTTT. Its translation: CASSLWGEKLFF.

This chain connects TRBV7-2 to TRBJ2-3; 13 bases align to TRBD2. CDR1 SGHTA and CDR2 FQGNSA come from the germline V gene. This CDR3 contains 17 residues. J lost 3 bases, V lost 4 bases, and 7 bases had no gene match. In DNA form, the CDR3 reads TGTGCCAGCAGCTCCCGACTAGCGGGAGGTATGACAGATACGCAGTATTTT. Protein product: CASSSRLAGGMTDTQYF.

The chain uses TRBV2 and TRBJ2-1; 7 bases map to TRBD2. The germline gives CDR1 SNHLY, CDR2 FYNNEI. J lost 7 bases, V lost 6 bases, and 9 bases had no gene match. The CDR3 is 14 amino acids. CDR3 sequence (DNA): TGTGCCAGCAGCGAAAGGGACTACTGGAATGAGCAGTTCTTC. This gives the protein CASSERDYWNEQFF.

The chain carries TRBV6-1 and TRBJ2-1; 7 nucleotides match TRBD2. Germline lookup yields CDR1 MNHNS and CDR2 SASEGT. V dropped 8 bases and J dropped 4; count of bases not matched to a gene: 11. This CDR3 has 15 amino acids. CDR3 residues: CASAEGRAGYNEQFF. The DNA of the CDR3 is TGTGCCAGCGCAGAAGGGAGGGCCGGGTACAATGAGCAGTTCTTC.

This chain joins TRBV6-5 and TRBJ1-2; unclear D gene. Deletions cut 2 bases from V and 1 base from J, with 11 bases between. The CDR3 is made up of 15 amino acids. In germline, CDR1 is MNHEY, CDR2 SVGAGI. CDR3 nucleotide sequence: TGTGCCAGCAGTTACACGCAACAGAGTAACTATGGCTACACCTTC. This encodes CASSYTQQSNYGYTF.

The chain carries TRBV9 and TRBJ2-1; D not resolved. V was cut by 3 bases and J by 3 bases, with 13 bases left in between. CDR1 is SGDLS and CDR2 is YYNGEE in the germline V gene. CDR3 length: 15 residues. The CDR3 DNA reads as TGTGCCAGCAGCGCAGAGTGGTGGGGCTACAATGAGCAGTTCTTC. Translated: CASSAEWWGYNEQFF. Looking up the rest from reference TRBV9 and TRBJ2-1 gives the full variable domain: DSGVTQTPKHLITATGQRVTLRCSPRSGDLSVYWYQQSLDQGLQFLIQYYNGEERAKGNILERFSAQQFPDLHSELNLSSLELGDSALYFCASSAEWWGYNEQFFGPGTRLTVL.

The chain employs TRBV7-8 and TRBJ1-1; TRBD1 matches at 7 bases. Per the germline V gene, CDR1 is SGHVS and CDR2 is FQNEAQ. The ends lost 4 bases at V and 0 bases at J; junction bases unmatched: 5. This CDR3 region has 15 residues. The DNA for the CDR3 is TGTGCCAGCAGCTCGACAGGGAGGATGAACACTGAAGCTTTCTTT. Amino acids: CASSSTGRMNTEAFF.

The V gene is TRBV6-6, the J gene TRBJ2-1, with D perhaps matching TRBD2 (7 bases). From germline, CDR1 is MNHNY and CDR2 SVGAGI (reference sequence). The ends were cut back, 2 bases at V and 7 bases at J, with 12 bases in the middle. This CDR3 region has 14 residues. This CDR3 reads CASSYGGGSNEQFF. The CDR3 bases are TGTGCCAGCAGTTACGGGGGCGGGAGTAATGAGCAGTTCTTC.

The chain is built from TRBV2 and TRBJ2-1; D possibly corresponds to TRBD2 (5 bases). V lost 7 bases to trimming and J lost 5 bases, with 6 bases between them. This CDR3 contains 11 residues. Germline V CDR1 and CDR2: SNHLY, FYNNEI. The DNA for the CDR3 is TGTGCCAGCACGCGGGACAATGAGCAGTTCTTC. Residues: CASTRDNEQFF.

This chain uses TRBV29-1 with TRBJ1-1, with 7 bases fitting TRBD1. Trimming cost V 2 bases and J 5 bases; bases outside gene matches: 14. Germline CDR1 reads SQVTM; CDR2 reads ANQGSEA. CDR3 length equals 16 residues. CDR3 loop: CSVESSSQGRRTEAFF. As DNA, the CDR3 is TGCAGCGTTGAATCCTCGTCACAGGGGAGGAGGACTGAAGCTTTCTTT.

This clone occurred once. In nucleotides, the CDR3 is TGTGCCAGCGGAGCGGGAGAGTACACCGGGGAGCTGTTTTTT. Translation: CASGAGEYTGELFF. This chain connects TRBV7-9 to TRBJ2-2; TRBD2 agrees at 8 bases. Losses at the gene ends were 8 bases for V and 3 bases for J; bases not matched to a gene: 5. This CDR3 has 14 amino acids. Germline CDR1 and CDR2: SEHNR and FQNEAQ (reference sequence).

This chain uses TRBV9 with TRBJ2-1; D is possibly TRBD1 or TRBD2 (5 bases each). Between the trimmed V and J ends, which lost 0 bases and 7 bases, there was a span of 23 bases. The CDR3 runs 18 residues. In germline, CDR1 is SGDLS, CDR2 YYNGEE. The CDR3 here is CASSVGGGSNPTRNEQFF. The CDR3 DNA sequence: TGTGCCAGCAGCGTAGGGGGCGGGTCTAACCCAACGAGAAATGAGCAGTTCTTC.

The V call is TRBV27, the J call TRBJ2-7; TRBD1 agrees at 12 bases. Germline CDR1 reads MNHEY; CDR2 reads SMNVEV (reference sequence). The CDR3 is 17 residues long. The junction had 10 bases not matched to a gene; V was cut back by 4 bases and J by 3 bases. CDR3 amino acids: CASSWGQGAFLHYEQYF. CDR3 coding DNA: TGTGCCAGCAGTTGGGGACAGGGGGCGTTCCTACACTACGAGCAGTACTTC.